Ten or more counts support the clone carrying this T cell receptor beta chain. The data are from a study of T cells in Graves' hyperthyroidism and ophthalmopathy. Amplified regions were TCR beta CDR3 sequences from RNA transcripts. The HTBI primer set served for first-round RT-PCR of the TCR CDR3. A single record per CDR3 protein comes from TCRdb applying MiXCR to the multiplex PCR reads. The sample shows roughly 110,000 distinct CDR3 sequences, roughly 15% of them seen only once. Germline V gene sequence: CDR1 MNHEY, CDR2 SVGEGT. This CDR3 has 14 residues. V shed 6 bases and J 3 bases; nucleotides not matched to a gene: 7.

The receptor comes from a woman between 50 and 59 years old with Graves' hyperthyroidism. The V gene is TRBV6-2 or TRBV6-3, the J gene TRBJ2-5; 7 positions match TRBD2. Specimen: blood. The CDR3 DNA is TGTGCCAGCAGGCGGTGGCTAGCGGAAGAGACCCAGTACTTC. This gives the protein CASRRWLAEETQYF.